The clone carrying this T cell receptor (beta chain) occurred many times. Sequence at one end of the junction differs from germline and may be a read error. Amplified TCR beta CDR3 regions were obtained using RNA transcripts as template. HTBI primers served in a first-round RT-PCR, which a second-round multiplex PCR followed. TCRdb re-analysed the multiplex PCR reads in MiXCR, keeping a single row per CDR3 protein. The sample carries 350,000 to 450,000 distinct CDR3 sequences, around 16% recorded once. The entry originates in a study of Graves' ophthalmopathy and Graves' hyperthyroidism. The CDR3 totals 17 residues.

The sequenced material came from peripheral blood. The chain has TRBV12-3 or TRBV12-4 and TRBJ2-5; TRBD2 matches 12 bases. The TCR sequence derives from a woman under 30 with Graves' ophthalmopathy. Here the CDR3 DNA reads TGTGCCAGCAGCTTAGGCCCTAGCGGGGGGGGGCAAGAGACCCAGTACTTC. Translated, it gives CASSLGPSGGGQETQYF.